This TCR beta chain was found in a study of cytomegalovirus exposure and HLA in healthy donors. Germline CDR1 SGHRS, CDR2 YFSETQ. The CDR3 runs to 14 residues. Deletions cut 0 bases from V and 0 bases from J, with 6 bases between. Participants comprised healthy donors of bone marrow. Amplification used 60 Vbeta primers and 13 Jbeta primers. Profiling relied on immunoSEQ multiplex PCR, and the TCRdb table lists in-frame clones only, not all of them. The sample has about 130,000 clones. The source material was PBMCs. The chain is built from TRBV5-1 and TRBJ1-2; D is ambiguous. The TCR originated in a man younger than 30 in good health and CMV-seronegative. CDR3 sequence reads: CASSLDSTNYGYTF. As DNA, the CDR3 is TGCGCCAGCAGCTTGGACAGCACTAACTATGGCTACACCTTC.